These 11 T cell receptor beta chains originate from one sample sequenced in a study of blood T cell repertoires in COVID-19. Using immunoSEQ multiplex PCR, the repertoire was profiled, and TCRdb retains in-frame clones only, with some absent. The repertoire holds 350,000 to 550,000 clones, with roughly 85% as singletons. Sequenced material: PBMCs or T cells enriched from blood (not recorded which). All receptors derive from a woman aged 18-29 years with acute COVID-19.

This chain joins TRBV4-3 and TRBJ2-7, with D maybe TRBD2 (6 bases). Trimming took off 0 bases at V and 7 bases at J, with 22 bases between the two ends. The germline V gene has CDR1 LGHNA and CDR2 YSLEER. CDR3 length equals 17 residues. CDR3 region: CASSQDGPSVLPREQYF. Written as DNA, the CDR3 is TGCGCCAGCAGCCAAGATGGGCCTAGCGTGCTCCCTAGGGAGCAGTACTTC.

V gene TRBV29-1 combines with J gene TRBJ2-7; 7 bases are shared with TRBD2. The CDR3 runs to 14 residues. Germline values: CDR1 SQVTM, CDR2 ANQGSEA. The J segment lost 4 bases and the V segment lost 6 bases, leaving 12 bases of the junction unmatched. The CDR3 is CSVLTSAPVYEQYF. CDR3 coding DNA: TGCAGCGTACTAACTAGCGCCCCAGTGTACGAGCAGTACTTC.

This chain joins TRBV9 and TRBJ2-3, with 10 bases aligning to TRBD2. V was clipped by 0 bases and J by 2 bases; unmatched bases: 9. CDR3 length equals 18 residues. Germline assignment: CDR1 SGDLS and CDR2 YYNGEE. The CDR3 DNA sequence: TGTGCCAGCAGCGTAGAAGGGGGACTAGCGCCCACCACAGATACGCAGTATTTT. Amino acids: CASSVEGGLAPTTDTQYF.

The chain has TRBV30 and TRBJ2-1; D perhaps matches TRBD2 (6 bases). CDR1 is GTSNPN, CDR2 SVGIG, per germline (reference sequence). The ends were cut back, 0 bases at V and 1 base at J, with 10 bases in the middle. The CDR3 covers 15 residues. This CDR3 reads CAWSVGSGSYNEQFF. In DNA form, the CDR3 reads TGTGCCTGGAGTGTAGGGAGCGGGTCCTACAATGAGCAGTTCTTC.

V gene TRBV9 combines with J gene TRBJ2-4, with 7 bases lining up with TRBD1. V gave up 3 bases and J gave up 15 bases; unmatched junction bases: 15. The CDR3 has 14 amino acids. Germline CDR1 reads SGDLS; CDR2 reads YYNGEE. As DNA, the CDR3 is TGTGCCAGCAGCGCGGAAGGGACAGCCTCTGGCGGGTACTTC. It specifies CASSAEGTASGGYF.

This sequence joins TRBV12-3 or TRBV12-4 and TRBJ1-5; possible D gene TRBD1, 5 bases. Trimming pared 5 bases from V and 5 bases from J, leaving 10 bases between. The CDR3 runs to 13 residues. In DNA, the CDR3 is TGTGCCAGCAGTAGACAGCCCGATCAGCCCCAGCATTTT. Its protein is CASSRQPDQPQHF.

The J gene is TRBJ1-5, the V gene TRBV5-1, with 7 bases matching TRBD1. The J segment lost 3 bases and the V segment lost 8 bases, leaving 8 bases of the junction unmatched. This CDR3 is built from 14 residues. The V gene's germline CDR1 is SGHRS and CDR2 YFSETQ. The CDR3 sequence: CASRQGPDNQPQHF. In DNA, the CDR3 is TGCGCCAGTCGACAGGGTCCCGACAATCAGCCCCAGCATTTT.

This sequence joins TRBV28 and TRBJ2-2; 7 nucleotides agree with TRBD2. The V and J ends lost 3 bases and 0 bases, in that order; junction bases with no gene match: 13. CDR3 length: 19 residues. The germline gives CDR1 MDHEN, CDR2 SYDVKM. CDR3 residues: CASSFLLGTTSSNTGELFF. The CDR3 DNA sequence: TGTGCCAGCAGTTTTCTACTCGGTACGACTAGCTCGAACACCGGGGAGCTGTTTTTT.

The chain is built from TRBV19 and TRBJ2-1; 7 positions match TRBD1. The V and J ends lost 5 bases and 0 bases, in that order; junction bases with no gene match: 4. The CDR3 sequence is 15 residues long. CDR1 LNHDA and CDR2 SQIVND come from the germline V gene (reference sequence). The CDR3 coding sequence is TGTGCCAGTAGTTACCGGGACAGCTCCTACAATGAGCAGTTCTTC. It encodes CASSYRDSSYNEQFF. The full variable domain, in which reference TRBV19 and TRBJ2-1 provide the parts outside the CDR3, is DGGITQSPKYLFRKEGQNVTLSCEQNLNHDAMYWYRQDPGQGLRLIYYSQIVNDFQKGDIAEGYSVSREKKESFPLTVTSAQKNPTAFYLCASSYRDSSYNEQFFGPGTRLTVL.

The sample holds one count of this clone. Other nucleotide sequences in the sample specify the same CDR3. V is TRBV5-1 and J is TRBJ1-1; 11 bases are a match to TRBD1. From germline, CDR1 is SGHRS and CDR2 YFSETQ. CDR3 length: 14 residues. The junction had 1 base not matched to a gene; V was cut back by 2 bases and J by 4 bases. The CDR3 protein is CASSLGQGATEAFF. The CDR3 DNA reads TGCGCCAGCAGCTTAGGACAGGGGGCCACTGAAGCTTTCTTT.

The rearrangement links TRBV9 to TRBJ2-7; 8 bases are shared with TRBD2. Germline V gives CDR1 SGDLS, CDR2 YYNGEE. With 3 bases clipped from V and 9 bases from J, the junction kept 11 bases outside the gene matches. This CDR3 is 14 amino acids long. The CDR3 DNA reads TGTGCCAGCAGCGAGATCCCCAGCGGGAGTGTGCAGTACTTC. Protein product: CASSEIPSGSVQYF.